Below are 27 T cell receptor delta chains sequenced from a single sample in a study of gamma-delta chains in newborns, infants, children. TCRdb re-called the reads through CATT. The table records roughly 5,100 delta-chain clones, approximately 2.7% of them present only once. Sequencing was carried out using blood. These TCRs come from a child who was a newborn, infant or young child, either healthy, febrile or measles-vaccinated (not recorded which).

This sequence joins TRDV2 and TRDJ2, with 10 positions matching TRDD3. CDR1 and CDR2 (germline): GEAIGNYY, EKD. The CDR3 runs 18 residues. The ends lost 3 bases at V and 0 bases at J; junction bases unmatched: 9. The CDR3 reads CACDPLLGDAPLTAQLFF. CDR3 sequence (DNA): TGTGCCTGTGACCCTCTACTGGGGGATGCCCCTTTGACAGCACAACTCTTCTTT.

This clone is labeled as medium-sized (0.01 to 0.1%). This rearrangement joins TRDV2 to TRDJ1; 10 nucleotides match TRDD3. Germline V gene sequence: CDR1 GEAIGNYY, CDR2 EKD. J gave up 2 bases and V 4 bases, and 9 bases lay outside the gene matches. The CDR3 extends over 16 amino acids. The CDR3 loop reads CACDPLGDQGTDKLIF. The CDR3 DNA follows: TGTGCCTGTGATCCACTGGGGGATCAGGGAACCGATAAACTCATCTTT.

This clone turned up a few times. The rearrangement uses TRDV2 and TRDJ2; 8 bases align to TRDD3. After removal of 0 bases from V and 0 bases from J, the junction contained 8 bases not matched to a gene. The CDR3 is 18 amino acids. Germline-derived CDR1 and CDR2 are GEAIGNYY and EKD. DNA for the CDR3: TGTGCCTGTGACACCGTCGGTGGGGGATTCGCTTTGACAGCACAACTCTTCTTT. Protein: CACDTVGGGFALTAQLFF.

In its sample, this clone was seen a few times. At the DNA level, this CDR3 is encoded by other sequences in the same sample as well. The chain couples TRDV2 to TRDJ3; 7 bases agree with TRDD3. There are 17 residues in the CDR3. Germline values: CDR1 GEAIGNYY, CDR2 EKD. Germline trimming cut 1 base from V and 1 base from J; bases unmatched to any gene: 3. The CDR3 reads CACDTVLGSWDTRQMFF. CDR3 DNA sequence: TGTGCCTGTGACACTGTACTGGGGTCCTGGGACACCCGACAGATGTTTTTC.

This clone was seen more than once but under ten times. Other DNA sequences in the sample encode the same CDR3. This chain links TRAV29/DV5 with TRDJ2, with 11 bases fitting TRDD3. Germline CDR1 is NSMFDY and CDR2 is ISSIKDK. J was trimmed by 4 bases and V by 3 bases; bases with no gene match: 5. The CDR3 totals 15 residues. CDR3 coding DNA: TGTGCAGCAACCAACTGGGGGATATCGACAGCACAACTCTTCTTT. Its protein is CAATNWGISTAQLFF.

The table lists this clone with a few counts. The chain links TRDV1 to TRDJ1; TRDD3 is a possible D gene (5 bases). The length of the CDR3 is 13 residues. The V end was cut by 0 bases, the J end by 11 bases, with 13 bases between. CDR1 is TSWWSYY and CDR2 is QGS in the germline V gene. The CDR3 sequence: CALGELGTKGLIF. CDR3 nucleotide sequence: TGTGCTCTTGGGGAACTGGGGACAAAGGGGCTCATCTTT.

V gene TRDV2 combines with J gene TRDJ3, with 10 bases that match TRDD3. The CDR3 loop spans 19 amino acids. Per germline, CDR1 GEAIGNYY and CDR2 EKD. The V gene end was trimmed by 3 bases and the J gene end by 0 bases; junction bases not matched to a gene: 7. CDR3 DNA: TGTGCCTGTGACGCCACTGGGGGATCGAGCTCCTGGGACACCCGACAGATGTTTTTC. It specifies CACDATGGSSSWDTRQMFF.

The chain couples TRDV2 to TRDJ3; 12 bases match TRDD3. Per germline, CDR1 GEAIGNYY and CDR2 EKD. V lost 2 bases and J lost 3; bases outside the gene matches: 4. This CDR3 has 18 amino acids. CDR3 residues: CACDILGDTFWDTRQMFF. CDR3 DNA: TGTGCCTGTGACATACTGGGGGATACTTTCTGGGACACCCGACAGATGTTTTTC.

Comment on this clone: Given a much more abundant clone one base away, this may be a read error. The sample contains more than one DNA sequence encoding this CDR3. The chain carries TRDV2 and TRDJ1; TRDD3 matches 8 bases. From germline, CDR1 is GEAIGNYY and CDR2 EKD. The CDR3 covers 16 residues. The CDR3 region has the DNA TGTGCCTGTGACCAACTTACTGGGGGTAACACCGATAAGCTCATCTTT. Residues: CACDQLTGGNTDKLIF.

There are a few counts of this clone. The chain combines TRDV2 with TRDJ1; 10 bases match TRDD3. The CDR3 extends over 17 amino acids. V shed 3 bases and J 0 bases; nucleotides not matched to a gene: 9. Germline assignment: CDR1 GEAIGNYY and CDR2 EKD. The CDR3 region has the DNA TGTGCCTGTGACGCCGTGGAAACTGGGGGATACACCGATAAACTCATCTTT. As protein: CACDAVETGGYTDKLIF.

With respect to this clone: A far larger clone is one nucleotide away, so this likely arose from a read error. The V and J genes are TRDV2 and TRDJ3; TRDD3 matches at 12 bases. The CDR3 covers 18 residues. Trimming took 2 bases from V and 2 from J; bases not matched to a gene: 3. CDR1 GEAIGNYY and CDR2 EKD come from the germline V gene. The CDR3 region has the DNA TGTGCCTGTGACAGTACTGGGGGATACCCCTGGGACACCCGACAGATGTTTTTC. Its protein is CACDSTGGYPWDTRQMFF.

The rearrangement uses TRDV3 and TRDJ1; TRDD3 aligns across 8 bases. The J gene was missing in TCRdb and was found by matching the end of the DNA to germline. With V trimmed by 0 bases and J by 0 bases, 9 bases remained unmatched. This CDR3 region has 16 residues. Looked up from germline, CDR1 is TVYSNPD and CDR2 is GDNSRS (reference sequence). The CDR3 nucleotides are TGTGCCTTTAGATTGGGGGATGACGCCTACACCGATAAACTCATCTTT. This translates into CAFRLGDDAYTDKLIF.

CDR3 residues: CACDTLGDIRDKLIF. In nucleotides, the CDR3 is TGTGCCTGTGATACTCTGGGGGATATTCGGGATAAACTCATCTTT. V and J are TRDV2 and TRDJ1, with TRDD3 matching 10 bases. Per the germline V gene, CDR1 is GEAIGNYY and CDR2 is EKD. V was pared by 4 bases and J by 5 bases, with 9 bases of the junction left unmatched. The length of the CDR3 is 15 residues.

V and J are TRDV2 and TRDJ1, with D possibly being TRDD3 (6 bases). The germline V gene encodes CDR1 GEAIGNYY and CDR2 EKD. The CDR3 loop spans 17 amino acids. V lost 1 base and J 0 bases, leaving 17 bases between the germline ends. The CDR3 DNA reads TGTGCCTGTGACACGCTAAAGGGGGACGAGTACACCGATAAACTCATCTTT. It encodes CACDTLKGDEYTDKLIF.

The table lists this clone with a few counts. The chain employs TRDV2 and TRDJ1, with TRDD3 identical over 8 bases. CDR1 is GEAIGNYY, CDR2 EKD, per germline. J gave up 0 bases and V 0 bases, and 5 bases lay outside the gene matches. The CDR3 length is 16 residues. In nucleotides, the CDR3 is TGTGCCTGTGACACCGTCTGGGGGAGGTACACCGATAAACTCATCTTT. Translated, it gives CACDTVWGRYTDKLIF.

This chain joins TRDV2 and TRDJ3; 8 positions agree with TRDD3. Germline CDR1 reads GEAIGNYY; CDR2 reads EKD. V was clipped by 5 bases and J by 0 bases; unmatched bases: 8. The CDR3 runs to 18 residues. The CDR3 coding sequence is TGTGCCTGTGTGGTACTGGGGGCCGCCTCCTGGGACACCCGACAGATGTTTTTC. This sequence encodes CACVVLGAASWDTRQMFF.

The J gene is TRDJ1, while no V gene call was made; TRDD3, as called in the table, went unchecked against the DNA. This CDR3 has 21 residues. The DNA of the CDR3 is TGTGCAGCACCAGTACGGGCCTACTGGGGGATACGCCTCCTGCACACCGATAAACTCATCTTT. It encodes CAAPVRAYWGIRLLHTDKLIF.

This clone was counted between two and nine times. A much larger clone is a single base away; this may be a read error. Other nucleotide sequences from this sample produce the same CDR3. V and J are TRDV2 and TRDJ3, with D maybe TRDD3 (6 bases). This CDR3 contains 18 residues. Germline lookup yields CDR1 GEAIGNYY and CDR2 EKD. Trimming took 0 bases from V and 0 from J, leaving 11 bases between them. CDR3 residues: CACDTWGSSSWDTRQMFF. In nucleotides, the CDR3 is TGTGCCTGTGACACCTGGGGATCGAGCTCCTGGGACACCCGACAGATGTTTTTC.

This clone came up a few times. Sequence at one end of the junction differs from germline and may be a read error. The chain is built from TRDV2 and TRDJ3; 12 positions match TRDD3. This CDR3 has 18 amino acids. Germline V gene lookup returns CDR1 GEAIGNYY and CDR2 EKD. As DNA, the CDR3 is TGTGCCGGTGACACCTGGGGGATACGCTCCTGGGACACCCGACAGATGTTTTTC. This gives the protein CAGDTWGIRSWDTRQMFF.

The chain has TRDV2 and TRDJ2; TRDD3 aligns across 8 bases. The germline gives CDR1 GEAIGNYY, CDR2 EKD. Germline trimming cut 3 bases from V and 4 bases from J; bases unmatched to any gene: 9. This CDR3 spans 16 amino acids. DNA of the CDR3: TGTGCCTGTGACGGCTTACTGGGGGGGCCGACAGCACAACTCTTCTTT. This gives the protein CACDGLLGGPTAQLFF.

In its sample, this clone was seen a few times. This rearrangement joins TRDV1 to TRDJ1; 9 bases are shared with TRDD3. The CDR3 totals 18 residues. CDR1 is TSWWSYY, CDR2 QGS, per germline. The V and J ends lost 0 bases and 0 bases, in that order; junction bases with no gene match: 8. The CDR3 sequence is CALGELSTTGGDTDKLIF. The CDR3 DNA sequence: TGTGCTCTTGGGGAACTGTCTACGACTGGGGGAGACACCGATAAACTCATCTTT.

This clone showed up just a few times. As DNA, the CDR3 is TGTGCCTGTGACCATACTGGGGGACTCTCCTGGGACACCCGACAGATGTTTTTC. Amino acid sequence: CACDHTGGLSWDTRQMFF. The chain uses TRDV2 and TRDJ3; 9 bases fit TRDD3. The trim removed 3 bases at V and 0 bases at J, leaving 5 bases unmatched. CDR1 and CDR2 from the germline V gene are GEAIGNYY and EKD. The CDR3 runs 18 residues.

This clone was detected a few times. This chain joins TRDV2 and TRDJ3; TRDD3 aligns across 12 bases. The germline V gene has CDR1 GEAIGNYY and CDR2 EKD. The CDR3 covers 20 residues. The trim removed 0 bases at V and 0 bases at J, leaving 5 bases unmatched. For the CDR3, the DNA is TGTGCCTGTGACACCGCTGGGGGATACGGGAGCTCCTGGGACACCCGACAGATGTTTTTC. Translating gives CACDTAGGYGSSWDTRQMFF.

V and J are TRDV2 and TRDJ3, with 8 bases that match TRDD3. Trimming removed 2 bases from V and 2 bases from J; junction bases left unmatched: 10. Looked up from germline, CDR1 is GEAIGNYY and CDR2 is EKD. The CDR3 consists of 19 residues. The CDR3 spells CACDSTGGLRTWDTRQMFF. CDR3 bases: TGTGCCTGTGACAGTACTGGGGGTCTTCGGACCTGGGACACCCGACAGATGTTTTTC.

Remarks on this clone: TCRdb attributes to this sequence the protein of a much larger clone, which differs from the DNA translation at residue 6; a read error is likely, and the protein displayed is translated from the DNA. Written as DNA, the CDR3 is TGTGCCTGTGACACCAGGGGGATAACAGCACAACTCTTCTTT. Encoded protein: CACDTRGITAQLFF. V and J are TRDV2 and TRDJ2; 8 positions agree with TRDD3. The CDR3 is 14 residues long. With 0 bases clipped from V and 5 bases from J, the junction kept 1 base outside the gene matches. Looked up from germline, CDR1 is GEAIGNYY and CDR2 is EKD.

The rearrangement joins TRDV2 to TRDJ1, with 8 bases aligning to TRDD3. This CDR3 has 16 residues. J gave up 3 bases and V 1 base, and 9 bases lay outside the gene matches. CDR1 and CDR2 from the germline V gene are GEAIGNYY and EKD. The DNA of the CDR3 is TGTGCCTGTGACACGCGGCGGGGATACTGGGCCGATAAACTCATCTTT. Translating it yields CACDTRRGYWADKLIF.

This clone has a handful of counts. A much more abundant neighbour one base away suggests this may be a read error. The chain recombines TRDV2 with TRDJ3, with 11 nucleotides matching TRDD3. CDR3 length: 18 residues. Germline CDR1 is GEAIGNYY and CDR2 is EKD. Written as DNA, the CDR3 is TGTGCCTGTGACATACTGGGGGATAGCTCCTGGGACACCCGACAGATTTTTTTC. Encoded protein: CACDILGDSSWDTRQIFF.